The present T cell receptor (beta chain) was sequenced within a study of blood T cell repertoires in COVID-19. The CDR3 runs to 15 residues. The germline V gene has CDR1 SGDLS and CDR2 YYNGEE. V gave up 4 bases and J gave up 3 bases; unmatched junction bases: 6. The data were produced by immunoSEQ multiplex PCR, yet TCRdb's version contains in-frame clones alone and is incomplete. This repertoire shows about 350,000 clones, 87% found once; its top ten account for about 0.93%. V is TRBV9 and J is TRBJ2-7; the match to TRBD1 covers 11 bases. Material: PBMCs or T cells enriched from blood (not recorded which). This TCR was sampled from a woman between 25 and 40 years old who had recovered from COVID-19. The CDR3 reads CASSPRDRGNYEQYF. The CDR3 nucleotides read TGTGCCAGCAGCCCGCGGGACAGGGGGAACTACGAGCAGTACTTC.